These 17 T cell receptor beta chains were all obtained from the same sample, sequenced in a study of CD8+CD57+ T cells in acquired aplastic anemia. Profiling of TCR beta VDJ combinations and CDR3 sequences used genomic DNA as template. MiXCR, run by TCRdb on the reads, gives a single entry per CDR3 protein. The sample lists around 140,000 distinct CDR3 sequences, around two fifths occurring once. The sequencing input was sorted CD4+, CD8+, or CD8+CD57+ T cells (not recorded which) from PBMCs. The receptors originated from a human donor in good health, serving as a control.

There are many counts of this clonotype. The chain uses TRBV2 and TRBJ1-5; TRBD1 matches 8 bases. Germline CDR1 reads SNHLY; CDR2 reads FYNNEI. CDR3 length: 15 amino acids. V shed 8 bases and J 7 bases; nucleotides not matched to a gene: 13. DNA of the CDR3: TGTGCCAGCCAACTAGACAGGGGAATAACCCAGCCCCAGCATTTT. It codes for CASQLDRGITQPQHF.

There are many counts of this clonotype. The rearrangement joins TRBV10-3 to TRBJ1-3, with 8 positions matching TRBD1. The CDR3 contains 14 residues. V was pared by 2 bases and J by 4 bases, with 1 base of the junction left unmatched. The germline gives CDR1 ENHRY, CDR2 SYGVKD. The CDR3: CAISEGQGGNTIYF. In DNA form, the CDR3 reads TGTGCCATCAGTGAGGGACAGGGAGGAAACACCATATATTTT.

The table lists this clonotype with many counts. The chain couples TRBV5-1 to TRBJ1-1, with TRBD1 as a possible D gene (5 bases). The germline CDR1 and CDR2 sequences are SGHRS and YFSETQ. This CDR3 has 15 residues. The V end was cut by 5 bases, the J end by 1 base, with 15 bases between. The CDR3 here is CASSFEPTGNTEAFF. The DNA of the CDR3 is TGCGCCAGCAGTTTTGAACCAACAGGGAACACTGAAGCTTTCTTT.

This clonotype was observed many times. The V call is TRBV9, the J call TRBJ1-5; maybe TRBD1 (5 bases). Trimming took off 4 bases at V and 6 bases at J, with 17 bases between the two ends. This CDR3 has 15 amino acids. Per germline, CDR1 SGDLS and CDR2 YYNGEE. The CDR3 spells CASSPWGGTGQPQHF. CDR3 DNA: TGTGCCAGCAGCCCCTGGGGAGGAACAGGTCAGCCCCAGCATTTT.

Written as DNA, the CDR3 is TGTGCCAGTAGTATAGTGGGACAGGGGGCTTACGAGCAGTACTTC. Protein sequence: CASSIVGQGAYEQYF. V is TRBV19 and J is TRBJ2-7; 12 nucleotides line up with TRBD1. J gave up 4 bases and V 1 base, and 2 bases lay outside the gene matches. Germline-derived CDR1 and CDR2 are LNHDA and SQIVND (reference sequence). The CDR3 consists of 15 residues.

This clonotype was detected many times. The chain joins TRBV12-3 or TRBV12-4 to TRBJ1-3; 7 bases match TRBD1. After removal of 6 bases from V and 2 bases from J, the junction contained 1 base not matched to a gene. This CDR3 contains 13 residues. This chain's CDR3 is CASRTGAGNTIYF. For the CDR3, the DNA is TGTGCCAGCAGAACAGGGGCTGGAAACACCATATATTTT.

This clonotype showed up just a few times. For the CDR3, the DNA is TGTGCCAGCAGCTTAGCTGGGGGTCAGCCCCAGCATTTT. This encodes CASSLAGGQPQHF. The chain uses TRBV7-2 and TRBJ1-5; TRBD1 is a possible D gene (5 bases). V lost 0 bases, J lost 6 bases, and 6 bases lay in between. CDR3 size: 13 residues. Germline V gene sequence: CDR1 SGHTA, CDR2 FQGNSA.

This clonotype was seen ten or more times. This chain links TRBV7-9 with TRBJ2-1; perhaps TRBD2 as D (6 bases). The germline V gene has CDR1 SEHNR and CDR2 FQNEAQ (reference sequence). The CDR3 covers 15 residues. V was clipped by 3 bases and J by 12 bases, with 21 bases between them. CDR3 DNA sequence: TGTGCCAGCAGCTTTTGGTCTAGCGATGGGAAGGTGCAGTTCTTC. It specifies CASSFWSSDGKVQFF.

The genes are TRBV2 and TRBJ2-1; 13 bases align to TRBD2. CDR1 is SNHLY, CDR2 FYNNEI, per germline. Unmatched junction bases numbered 6, after V lost 5 bases and J lost 8 bases. This CDR3 contains 15 residues. In DNA form, the CDR3 reads TGTGCCAGCAGTTTACTAGCGGGGGGGCAGGATGAGCAGTTCTTC. Amino acid sequence: CASSLLAGGQDEQFF.

Notes on this clonotype: A much larger clone differs by one base, so this may be a read error. The gene calls are TRBV20-1 and TRBJ1-2; the match to TRBD1 covers 8 bases. The ends lost 4 bases at V and 4 bases at J; junction bases unmatched: 8. The germline CDR1 and CDR2 sequences are DFQATT and SNEGSKA (reference sequence). The CDR3 totals 14 residues. CDR3 in amino acids: CSAKGTGGTYGYTF. The CDR3 bases are TGCAGTGCTAAAGGAACAGGGGGGACCTATGGCTACACCTTC.

This clonotype showed up many times. The chain is built from TRBV9 and TRBJ1-1; D gene ambiguous. Per germline, CDR1 SGDLS and CDR2 YYNGEE. Trimming took 1 base from V and 0 from J, leaving 10 bases between them. The CDR3 covers 15 residues. CDR3 nucleotides: TGTGCCAGCAGCGTAACGACAAGGATGAACACTGAAGCTTTCTTT. It specifies CASSVTTRMNTEAFF.

Comments on this clonotype: This may be a read error, as it is one base from a much larger clone. J is TRBJ1-1 and V is TRBV24-1; 8 nucleotides line up with TRBD1. The CDR3 covers 12 residues. Germline values: CDR1 KGHDR, CDR2 SFDVKD. Germline trimming cut 4 bases from V and 6 bases from J; bases unmatched to any gene: 0. CDR3 in amino acids: CATSEQGAEAFF. The DNA of the CDR3 is TGTGCCACCAGTGAACAGGGGGCTGAAGCTTTCTTT.

In this sample, this clonotype turned up a few times. The chain uses TRBV6-7 and TRBJ1-2, with D perhaps TRBD1 (5 bases). TRBV6-7 belongs to the ORF category, with a function that is uncertain. The CDR3 extends over 13 amino acids. V lost 8 bases and J 1 base, leaving 11 bases between the germline ends. CDR3 sequence (DNA): TGTGCCAGCCCGACAGCTATTAACTATGGCTACACCTTC. This translates into CASPTAINYGYTF.

The DNA of the CDR3 is TGTGCCAGCACCGCCCACGTGGACAGGGGCATAGTATCACCCCTCCACTTT. Its translation is CASTAHVDRGIVSPLHF. The chain employs TRBV6-1 and TRBJ1-6, with 9 positions matching TRBD1. CDR3 length equals 17 residues. V was pared by 7 bases and J by 10 bases, with 17 bases of the junction left unmatched. Germline V CDR1 and CDR2: MNHNS, SASEGT.

This clonotype appeared once. The chain carries TRBV19 and TRBJ1-3; D might be TRBD1 (6 bases). The CDR3 runs to 13 residues. Trimming took 9 bases from V and 4 from J, leaving 13 bases between them. The germline CDR1 and CDR2 sequences are LNHDA and SQIVND (reference sequence). The CDR3 coding sequence is TGTGCCAGGGAACAGGGACAAGGAAACACCATATATTTT. Residues: CAREQGQGNTIYF.

The J gene is TRBJ1-6, the V gene TRBV20-1; 10 bases map to TRBD1. There are 16 residues in the CDR3. With V trimmed by 2 bases and J by 8 bases, 9 bases remained unmatched. CDR1 is DFQATT and CDR2 is SNEGSKA in the germline V gene (reference sequence). For the CDR3, the DNA is TGCAGTGCTAGATTTACCGGGACAGGGGCCGATTCACCCCTCCACTTT. As protein: CSARFTGTGADSPLHF.

V and J are TRBV19 and TRBJ1-1, with D possibly matching TRBD1 (6 bases). The CDR3 contains 13 residues. V was pared by 8 bases and J by 2 bases, with 12 bases between. Germline V gene lookup returns CDR1 LNHDA and CDR2 SQIVND (reference sequence). Written as DNA, the CDR3 is TGTGCCAGTCAGTGGGGGCAAAACACTGAAGCTTTCTTT. This encodes CASQWGQNTEAFF.